This TCR beta chain was found in a study of T cell repertoires in cytomegalovirus infection. Study summary: Researchers turned to recently identified HLA-C-restricted CMV epitopes as well as well-studied HLA-B-restricted ones. Through public TCR beta signatures, both CMV infection and matching HLA type were indicated.

Points from the study as a whole: It was HLA-C-restricted CMV-specific TCR beta clonotypes that dominated the response ex vivo. Summed frequency of public TCR beta families distinguished CMV carriers with the relevant HLA.

Germline-derived CDR1 and CDR2 are SGHNT and YYREEE (reference sequence). V dropped 4 bases and J dropped 1; count of bases not matched to a gene: 10. The CDR3 runs 16 residues. For this clonotype: The antigen is not known.

In TCRdb, the reads were re-called with MiXCR into one record per CDR3 protein. The sample carries around 340,000 distinct CDR3 sequences, about 27% recorded once. Sequencing used cultured PBMCs, obtained from culture after CMV antigen stimulation. V usage is TRBV5-4 and J usage is TRBJ1-1, with TRBD1 identical over 7 bases. This TCR came from a human donor in good health (CMV status not recorded). Some clones in this sample may be carry-over from other donors' samples. The CDR3 coding sequence is TGTGCCAGCAGCCCTCCGGGACAGCCGAGGAACACTGAAGCTTTCTTT. It specifies CASSPPGQPRNTEAFF.